This is a list of T cell receptor beta chains from one sample in a study of cytomegalovirus exposure and HLA in healthy donors. Using immunoSEQ multiplex PCR, the repertoire was profiled, and TCRdb retains in-frame clones only, with some absent. The sample consists of 80,000 or so clones, 60% to 70% of them appearing once. Source material: PBMCs. The receptors shown here come from a man aged 25 to 40 in good health and CMV-seropositive. The CDR3 runs from the conserved cysteine through the conserved F or W. Each record gives: J gene, D gene, CDR3 length, V gene, clone size, CDR3 protein, CDR3 DNA. A D gene is named only where the DNA matches it firmly. Some rows mark clone size as missing; the rest say once, few, many or name a class of expanded clone.

j_call: TRBJ2-1; d_call: TRBD2; cdr3_length: 18; v_call: TRBV5-6; clone_size: -; cdr3_aa: CASSLGPFGGSGYNEQFF; cdr3_nt: TGTGCCAGCAGCTTGGGTCCCTTTGGCGGGAGCGGCTACAATGAGCAGTTCTTC
j_call: TRBJ2-7; d_call: TRBD1; cdr3_length: 13; v_call: TRBV5-6; clone_size: -; cdr3_aa: CASSGDSGIEQYF; cdr3_nt: TGTGCCAGCAGCGGGGACAGCGGAATCGAGCAGTACTTC
j_call: TRBJ1-4; d_call: TRBD1; cdr3_length: 15; v_call: TRBV27; clone_size: few; cdr3_aa: CASSPRQGSNEKLFF; cdr3_nt: TGTGCCAGCAGTCCCAGACAGGGGAGTAATGAAAAACTGTTTTTT
j_call: TRBJ2-1; d_call: -; cdr3_length: 15; v_call: TRBV9; clone_size: few; cdr3_aa: CASSGGGGTYNEQFF; cdr3_nt: TGTGCCAGCAGCGGCGGGGGCGGCACCTACAATGAGCAGTTCTTC
j_call: TRBJ2-7; d_call: -; cdr3_length: 14; v_call: TRBV28; clone_size: -; cdr3_aa: CASRGSDKIYEQYF; cdr3_nt: TGTGCCAGCAGGGGCTCGGACAAGATCTACGAGCAGTACTTC
j_call: TRBJ2-1; d_call: TRBD1; cdr3_length: 13; v_call: TRBV29-1; clone_size: -; cdr3_aa: CSAPGTGNGEQFF; cdr3_nt: TGCAGCGCCCCCGGGACAGGGAACGGTGAGCAGTTCTTC
j_call: TRBJ2-7; d_call: -; cdr3_length: 15; v_call: TRBV7-2; clone_size: -; cdr3_aa: CASSSPGTGRYEQYF; cdr3_nt: TGTGCCAGCAGTTCTCCCGGGACTGGCCGGTACGAGCAGTACTTC
j_call: TRBJ1-2; d_call: TRBD1; cdr3_length: 17; v_call: TRBV28; clone_size: -; cdr3_aa: CASSLIVEGQGYFGYTF; cdr3_nt: TGTGCCAGCAGTTTAATCGTCGAGGGACAGGGTTATTTTGGCTACACCTTC
j_call: TRBJ2-2; d_call: -; cdr3_length: 15; v_call: TRBV11-3; clone_size: -; cdr3_aa: CASSLGLLNTGELFF; cdr3_nt: TGTGCCAGCAGCTTGGGACTTCTGAACACCGGGGAGCTGTTTTTT
j_call: TRBJ1-6; d_call: -; cdr3_length: 15; v_call: TRBV7-3; clone_size: -; cdr3_aa: CASSLTGSYNSPLHF; cdr3_nt: TGTGCCAGCAGCTTAACCGGCTCCTATAATTCACCCCTCCACTTT
j_call: TRBJ2-3; d_call: -; cdr3_length: 16; v_call: TRBV4-3; clone_size: -; cdr3_aa: CASSQRGGASTDTQYF; cdr3_nt: TGCGCCAGCAGCCAAAGGGGGGGTGCAAGCACAGATACGCAGTATTTT
j_call: TRBJ1-4; d_call: -; cdr3_length: 13; v_call: TRBV6-4; clone_size: -; cdr3_aa: CASSTGPNEKLFF; cdr3_nt: TGTGCCAGCTCAACAGGACCAAATGAAAAACTGTTTTTT
j_call: TRBJ2-3; d_call: TRBD1; cdr3_length: 13; v_call: TRBV5-1; clone_size: once; cdr3_aa: CASSPDRGDTQYF; cdr3_nt: TGCGCCAGCAGCCCGGACAGGGGAGATACGCAGTATTTT
j_call: TRBJ2-2; d_call: -; cdr3_length: 14; v_call: TRBV7-2; clone_size: -; cdr3_aa: CALGKQGNTGELFF; cdr3_nt: TGTGCCCTGGGAAAGCAGGGAAACACCGGGGAGCTGTTTTTT
j_call: TRBJ2-6; d_call: -; cdr3_length: 15; v_call: TRBV4-1; clone_size: -; cdr3_aa: CASSGGAFGANVLTF; cdr3_nt: TGCGCCAGCAGTGGGGGGGCCTTTGGGGCCAACGTCCTGACTTTC
j_call: TRBJ2-7; d_call: TRBD1; cdr3_length: 15; v_call: TRBV6-5; clone_size: -; cdr3_aa: CASSTRTGGSYEQYF; cdr3_nt: TGTGCCAGCAGTACGAGGACAGGGGGCTCCTACGAGCAGTACTTC
j_call: TRBJ2-1; d_call: TRBD2; cdr3_length: 17; v_call: TRBV13; clone_size: once; cdr3_aa: CASSPKLAGGPGDGQFF; cdr3_nt: TGTGCCAGCAGCCCCAAACTAGCGGGAGGACCCGGGGACGGGCAGTTCTTC
j_call: TRBJ2-5; d_call: -; cdr3_length: 12; v_call: TRBV30; clone_size: -; cdr3_aa: CASTRVQETQYF; cdr3_nt: TGTGCCTCCACGCGGGTCCAAGAGACCCAGTACTTC
j_call: TRBJ2-1; d_call: -; cdr3_length: 12; v_call: TRBV19; clone_size: -; cdr3_aa: CASSIIRDEQFF; cdr3_nt: TGTGCCAGTAGTATCATCCGGGATGAGCAGTTCTTC
j_call: TRBJ1-4; d_call: -; cdr3_length: 14; v_call: TRBV5-5; clone_size: -; cdr3_aa: CASSLRSFNEKLFF; cdr3_nt: TGTGCCAGCAGCTTGCGGTCGTTTAATGAAAAACTGTTTTTT
j_call: TRBJ2-7; d_call: TRBD1; cdr3_length: 16; v_call: TRBV7-7; clone_size: -; cdr3_aa: CASSPITGTAPYEQYF; cdr3_nt: TGTGCCAGCAGTCCGATCACCGGGACAGCACCCTACGAGCAGTACTTC
j_call: TRBJ2-7; d_call: TRBD1; cdr3_length: 13; v_call: TRBV19; clone_size: -; cdr3_aa: CASSSPGGSEQYF; cdr3_nt: TGTGCCAGTAGTAGTCCAGGGGGCAGCGAGCAGTACTTC
j_call: TRBJ2-7; d_call: TRBD2; cdr3_length: 14; v_call: TRBV5-1; clone_size: few; cdr3_aa: CASSRSGGAGEQYF; cdr3_nt: TGCGCCAGCAGCCGTAGCGGGGGGGCAGGGGAGCAGTACTTC
j_call: TRBJ1-6; d_call: -; cdr3_length: 14; v_call: TRBV2; clone_size: once; cdr3_aa: CASSSQGPNSPLHF; cdr3_nt: TGTGCCAGCAGTTCACAGGGACCTAATTCACCCCTCCACTTT
j_call: TRBJ1-5; d_call: TRBD1; cdr3_length: 15; v_call: TRBV6-5; clone_size: -; cdr3_aa: CASSSDRGNNQPQHF; cdr3_nt: TGTGCCAGCAGTTCGGACAGGGGGAACAATCAGCCCCAGCATTTT
j_call: TRBJ2-1; d_call: TRBD2; cdr3_length: 19; v_call: TRBV7-2; clone_size: -; cdr3_aa: CASSLAGLAGGKGVNEQFF; cdr3_nt: TGTGCCAGCAGCTTAGCGGGTCTAGCGGGAGGAAAAGGGGTGAATGAGCAGTTCTTC
j_call: TRBJ2-2; d_call: TRBD1; cdr3_length: 16; v_call: TRBV18; clone_size: -; cdr3_aa: CASSPRQGTNTGELFF; cdr3_nt: TGTGCCAGCTCACCAAGACAGGGAACGAACACCGGGGAGCTGTTTTTT
j_call: TRBJ1-1; d_call: -; cdr3_length: 16; v_call: TRBV19; clone_size: -; cdr3_aa: CASSAPWGKPNTEAFF; cdr3_nt: TGTGCCAGTAGTGCCCCTTGGGGCAAGCCGAACACTGAAGCTTTCTTT
j_call: TRBJ2-1; d_call: -; cdr3_length: 15; v_call: TRBV5-1; clone_size: -; cdr3_aa: CASSSGTHSYNEQFF; cdr3_nt: TGCGCCAGCAGCTCCGGGACACATTCCTACAATGAGCAGTTCTTC
j_call: TRBJ1-1; d_call: -; cdr3_length: 16; v_call: TRBV11-2; clone_size: -; cdr3_aa: CASSLVLEDEGTEAFF; cdr3_nt: TGTGCCAGCAGCTTAGTCCTAGAAGACGAGGGAACTGAAGCTTTCTTT
j_call: TRBJ1-5; d_call: -; cdr3_length: 15; v_call: TRBV18; clone_size: few; cdr3_aa: CASSPGQGLNQPQHF; cdr3_nt: TGTGCCAGCTCACCAGGCCAGGGTCTAAATCAGCCCCAGCATTTT
j_call: TRBJ1-1; d_call: -; cdr3_length: 15; v_call: TRBV25-1; clone_size: -; cdr3_aa: CASSDPTGVNTEAFF; cdr3_nt: TGTGCCAGCAGTGATCCGACAGGAGTGAACACTGAAGCTTTCTTT
j_call: TRBJ2-1; d_call: TRBD1; cdr3_length: 18; v_call: TRBV7-6; clone_size: few; cdr3_aa: CASSLEPLMGQGLNEQFF; cdr3_nt: TGTGCCAGCAGCTTAGAACCCCTTATGGGACAGGGTCTCAATGAGCAGTTCTTC
j_call: TRBJ2-7; d_call: -; cdr3_length: 13; v_call: TRBV27; clone_size: -; cdr3_aa: CASSMAPPYEQYF; cdr3_nt: TGTGCCAGCAGTATGGCTCCTCCTTACGAGCAGTACTTC
j_call: TRBJ2-3; d_call: -; cdr3_length: 14; v_call: TRBV19; clone_size: -; cdr3_aa: CASSIGGSTDTQYF; cdr3_nt: TGTGCCAGTAGTATAGGAGGATCCACAGATACGCAGTATTTT
j_call: TRBJ2-2; d_call: TRBD2; cdr3_length: 14; v_call: TRBV9; clone_size: few; cdr3_aa: CASSELADTGELFF; cdr3_nt: TGTGCCAGCAGCGAACTAGCGGACACCGGGGAGCTGTTTTTT
j_call: TRBJ2-7; d_call: -; cdr3_length: 12; v_call: TRBV10-2; clone_size: -; cdr3_aa: CASSESRYEQYF; cdr3_nt: TGCGCCAGCAGTGAGTCGCGGTACGAGCAGTACTTC
j_call: TRBJ2-2; d_call: TRBD1; cdr3_length: 15; v_call: TRBV6-1; clone_size: -; cdr3_aa: CASSEKAGGAGELFF; cdr3_nt: TGTGCCAGCAGTGAAAAGGCAGGGGGTGCCGGGGAGCTGTTTTTT
j_call: TRBJ1-2; d_call: TRBD1; cdr3_length: 14; v_call: TRBV5-1; clone_size: -; cdr3_aa: CASGLDRANYGYTF; cdr3_nt: TGCGCCAGCGGCTTGGACAGGGCTAACTATGGCTACACCTTC
j_call: TRBJ1-4; d_call: -; cdr3_length: 15; v_call: TRBV15; clone_size: -; cdr3_aa: CATSRGTGLREKLFF; cdr3_nt: TGTGCCACCAGCAGAGGCACAGGCCTGAGGGAAAAACTGTTTTTT
j_call: TRBJ2-7; d_call: TRBD1; cdr3_length: 15; v_call: TRBV7-3; clone_size: -; cdr3_aa: CASSFSRDSLGEQYF; cdr3_nt: TGTGCCAGCAGCTTCTCCCGGGACAGCCTCGGAGAGCAGTACTTC
j_call: TRBJ1-1; d_call: TRBD1; cdr3_length: 13; v_call: TRBV9; clone_size: -; cdr3_aa: CASSLGQGSEAFF; cdr3_nt: TGTGCCAGCAGCCTAGGACAGGGCTCTGAAGCTTTCTTT
j_call: TRBJ1-4; d_call: -; cdr3_length: 14; v_call: TRBV11-2; clone_size: few; cdr3_aa: CASSSHPTNEKLFF; cdr3_nt: TGTGCCAGCAGCTCACACCCAACTAATGAAAAACTGTTTTTT
j_call: TRBJ2-1; d_call: TRBD2; cdr3_length: 16; v_call: TRBV11-3; clone_size: -; cdr3_aa: CASRTSAFVNPNEQFF; cdr3_nt: TGTGCCAGCAGGACTAGCGCCTTCGTCAACCCTAATGAGCAGTTCTTC
j_call: TRBJ1-3; d_call: -; cdr3_length: 17; v_call: TRBV27; clone_size: few; cdr3_aa: CASSFIWEFFSGNTIYF; cdr3_nt: TGTGCCAGCAGTTTTATCTGGGAGTTCTTTTCTGGAAACACCATATATTTT
j_call: TRBJ2-1; d_call: TRBD2; cdr3_length: 18; v_call: TRBV5-4; clone_size: -; cdr3_aa: CASSLGTSGRASYNEQFF; cdr3_nt: TGTGCCAGCAGCTTGGGGACTAGCGGGAGGGCCTCCTACAATGAGCAGTTCTTC
j_call: TRBJ2-2; d_call: -; cdr3_length: 14; v_call: TRBV11-2; clone_size: -; cdr3_aa: CASSLVQGIGELFF; cdr3_nt: TGTGCCAGCAGCTTAGTGCAGGGAATCGGGGAGCTGTTTTTT
j_call: TRBJ1-5; d_call: -; cdr3_length: 15; v_call: TRBV27; clone_size: -; cdr3_aa: CASSPRQDSNQPQHF; cdr3_nt: TGTGCCAGCAGTCCGCGACAGGATAGCAATCAGCCCCAGCATTTT
j_call: TRBJ2-7; d_call: TRBD1; cdr3_length: 16; v_call: TRBV27; clone_size: -; cdr3_aa: CASSLRTGLRSYEQYF; cdr3_nt: TGTGCCAGCAGTTTAAGGACAGGGTTGAGGTCCTACGAGCAGTACTTC
j_call: TRBJ2-7; d_call: TRBD1; cdr3_length: 14; v_call: TRBV28; clone_size: -; cdr3_aa: CASSNPTGGYEQYF; cdr3_nt: TGTGCCAGCAGTAATCCTACAGGGGGGTACGAGCAGTACTTC
j_call: TRBJ2-7; d_call: -; cdr3_length: 14; v_call: TRBV2; clone_size: -; cdr3_aa: CATAKQGSSYEQYF; cdr3_nt: TGTGCCACGGCAAAACAGGGTTCCTCCTACGAGCAGTACTTC
j_call: TRBJ2-7; d_call: TRBD1; cdr3_length: 15; v_call: TRBV6-1; clone_size: -; cdr3_aa: CASSEGLGGFYEQYF; cdr3_nt: TGTGCCAGCAGTGAAGGGCTAGGGGGCTTCTACGAGCAGTACTTC
j_call: TRBJ2-5; d_call: TRBD2; cdr3_length: 15; v_call: TRBV2; clone_size: -; cdr3_aa: CASSDRSGRGETQYF; cdr3_nt: TGTGCCAGCAGTGATCGAAGCGGGAGGGGGGAGACCCAGTACTTC
j_call: TRBJ2-3; d_call: TRBD1; cdr3_length: 14; v_call: TRBV2; clone_size: -; cdr3_aa: CAVNQGANTDTQYF; cdr3_nt: TGTGCCGTAAACCAGGGGGCTAATACAGATACGCAGTATTTT